This TCR beta chain appears in the sequencing data of a study of CD8 T cells in ankylosing spondylitis. TCRdb re-analysed the 5' RACE reads in MiXCR, keeping a single row per CDR3 protein. The sample includes fewer than 450,000 distinct CDR3 sequences, more than 15% of them seen just once. The study's findings and limits: A TCR beta motif of eight highly homologous variants appeared characteristic of ankylosing spondylitis blood.

This clonotype was seen a few times. Its antigen is still unknown. The sequencing sample was made of blood, either unsorted or a sorted T cell fraction (not recorded which). The clonotype comes from a male donor with ankylosing spondylitis.

The CDR3 nucleotides read TGTGCCAGCAGCTTAGGCAGGGCTCAAGAGACCCAGTACTTC. Amino acids: CASSLGRAQETQYF. V and J are TRBV7-2 and TRBJ2-5, with D perhaps matching TRBD1 (5 bases). Trimming shortened V by 1 base and J by 2 bases, and 8 bases separated the two germline ends. This CDR3 spans 14 amino acids. In germline, CDR1 is SGHTA, CDR2 FQGNSA. The whole variable domain, filled in from reference TRBV7-2 and TRBJ2-5, reads GAGVSQSPSNKVTEKGKDVELRCDPISGHTALYWYRQSLGQGLEFLIYFQGNSAPDKSGLPSDRFSAERTGGSVSTLTIQRTQQEDSAVYLCASSLGRAQETQYFGPGTRLLVL.